This record concerns one T cell receptor (beta chain) sequence. Its antigen is unidentified. This record comes from a study of CD8 T cells in ankylosing spondylitis. Each CDR3 protein is one row after TCRdb ran MiXCR on the 5' RACE reads. The sample includes some 840,000 distinct CDR3 sequences, approximately 12% of them seen just once. Germline V CDR1 and CDR2: SNHLY, FYNNEI. The J segment lost 1 base and the V segment lost 6 bases, leaving 5 bases of the junction unmatched. The CDR3 extends over 14 amino acids. Study conclusions and caveats: Blood from ankylosing spondylitis patients appeared to carry a characteristic eight-variant TCR beta motif. The study looked at matched synovial fluid samples from ankylosing spondylitis patients. Disease-linked clones were reported to be significantly enriched there. Prior work had noted some motif variants in reactive arthritis blood and synovial fluid.

What was sequenced was blood, either unsorted or a sorted T cell fraction (not recorded which). The clonotype was recovered from a male donor with ankylosing spondylitis. The rearrangement joins TRBV2 to TRBJ2-7; 8 bases are shared with TRBD1. CDR3 protein: CASRGGQVSYEQYF. The CDR3 bases are TGTGCCAGCAGAGGGGGACAGGTATCCTACGAGCAGTACTTC.